The 3 T cell receptor beta chains given below trace back to one sample, sequenced in a study of blood T cell repertoires in COVID-19. Assay: immunoSEQ multiplex PCR; the TCRdb copy retains only in-frame clones and omits some. The sample comprises some 99,000 clones, about 85% of which are singletons, and roughly 4.3% rests with the top ten. The sequenced sample was peripheral blood. These receptors came from a man aged 70-80 years with acute or convalescent COVID-19.

The chain has TRBV19 and TRBJ1-1, with 7 bases that match TRBD1. The CDR3 has 15 residues. Unmatched junction bases numbered 7, after V lost 5 bases and J lost 1 base. Germline CDR1 reads LNHDA; CDR2 reads SQIVND (reference sequence). The CDR3 DNA is TGTGCCAGTAGTGGGGCGGGGACAGCGAACACTGAAGCTTTCTTT. Protein: CASSGAGTANTEAFF.

The CDR3 loop reads CASAGAELVNTGELFF. The CDR3 DNA sequence: TGTGCCAGCGCAGGGGCGGAGCTTGTAAACACCGGGGAGCTGTTTTTT. This chain uses TRBV12-1 with TRBJ2-2; the D call of TRBD1 is as the table states it, not checked on the DNA. TRBV12-1 is assigned pseudogene status. The CDR3 consists of 16 residues.

V and J are TRBV5-1 and TRBJ1-4, with D tentatively TRBD1 (6 bases). Trimming shortened V by 2 bases and J by 8 bases, and 13 bases separated the two germline ends. This CDR3 comprises 14 residues. The V gene's germline CDR1 is SGHRS and CDR2 YFSETQ. CDR3 in DNA: TGCGCCAGCAGCTTAACAGGGATCGCCGAAAAACTGTTTTTT. Translating gives CASSLTGIAEKLFF.